This entry lists 31 T cell receptor beta chains sequenced from one sample in a study of CD8+CD57+ T cells in acquired aplastic anemia. TCR beta VDJ and CDR3 profiling used genomic DNA as template. In TCRdb, the reads were re-called with MiXCR into one record per CDR3 protein. The sample has 200,000 to 250,000 distinct CDR3 sequences, almost 35% seen once. The source material was sorted CD4+, CD8+, or CD8+CD57+ T cells (not recorded which) from PBMCs. The receptors here all came from a human donor in good health, serving as a control.

This chain joins TRBV25-1 and TRBJ1-2; tentatively, D is TRBD1 (6 bases). The V end was cut by 4 bases, the J end by 0 bases, with 9 bases between. The germline V gene encodes CDR1 MGHDK and CDR2 SYGVNS. This CDR3 is 14 amino acids long. CDR3 sequence reads: CASSAWTANYGYTF. The CDR3 nucleotides are TGTGCCAGCAGTGCCTGGACAGCTAACTATGGCTACACCTTC.

The rearrangement links TRBV2 to TRBJ1-2, with D tentatively TRBD1 (5 bases). This CDR3 region has 13 residues. Germline V lookup: CDR1 SNHLY, CDR2 FYNNEI. Trimming took off 8 bases at V and 7 bases at J, with 17 bases between the two ends. As DNA, the CDR3 is TGTGCCAGCTCTATTACAGGCCAGGGTGGCTACACCTTC. It is translated as CASSITGQGGYTF.

The chain employs TRBV12-3 or TRBV12-4 and TRBJ2-6; D gene uncertain. V dropped 3 bases and J dropped 2 bases, with 5 bases sitting between them. This CDR3 region has 14 residues. In DNA, the CDR3 is TGTGCCAGCAGTTTTGCTGCTGGGGCCAACGTCCTGACTTTC. Amino acid sequence: CASSFAAGANVLTF.

This clonotype was seen a few times. A clone one base away is much larger, so this may be a read error. V gene TRBV7-8 combines with J gene TRBJ2-7, with D unresolved. CDR3 length: 13 amino acids. Germline assignment: CDR1 SGHVS and CDR2 FQNEAQ. The ends were cut back, 2 bases at V and 9 bases at J, with 14 bases in the middle. The CDR3 is CASSLTRQDGQYF. CDR3 in DNA: TGTGCCAGCAGCTTAACTCGGCAGGACGGGCAGTACTTC.

This clonotype was found many times. The chain carries TRBV14 and TRBJ1-6; 7 bases are a match to TRBD1. Losses at the gene ends were 3 bases for V and 8 bases for J; bases not matched to a gene: 7. This CDR3 has 15 residues. CDR1 is SGHDN and CDR2 is FVKESK in the germline V gene. The CDR3 bases are TGTGCCAGCAGCCAGGGGACAGCGAGATATTCACCCCTCCACTTT. Residues: CASSQGTARYSPLHF.

To note about this clonotype: An end of the junction differs from the germline gene, which may be a read error. This rearrangement joins TRBV5-1 to TRBJ2-6, with D perhaps matching TRBD2 (5 bases). The CDR3 is made up of 8 amino acids. Germline loops: CDR1 SGHRS, CDR2 YFSETQ. The CDR3 DNA reads TGTGCCAGCAGCGGAGGGACTTTC. The encoded protein is CASSGGTF.

CDR3 DNA sequence: TGTGCCAGCAGCCGCGGAAGAGGCGGGAGTGGATTTGATACGCAGTATTTT. It yields the protein CASSRGRGGSGFDTQYF. The genes are TRBV11-2 and TRBJ2-3; 7 bases fit TRBD2. The junction had 17 bases not matched to a gene; V was cut back by 5 bases and J by 6 bases. CDR1 and CDR2 (germline): SGHAT, FQNNGV. The length of the CDR3 is 17 residues.

This clonotype was recorded many times. The chain links TRBV19 to TRBJ2-1; D unresolved. The V end was cut by 7 bases, the J end by 12 bases, with 22 bases between. CDR1 and CDR2 from the germline V gene are LNHDA and SQIVND (reference sequence). This CDR3 spans 14 amino acids. CDR3 nucleotide sequence: TGTGCCAGTAAATTTTCCGTGGTAGCATCCACGCAGTTCTTC. It yields the protein CASKFSVVASTQFF.

This clonotype has a count of ten or more. The chain has TRBV19 and TRBJ1-2; 9 nucleotides line up with TRBD1. Looked up from germline, CDR1 is LNHDA and CDR2 is SQIVND (reference sequence). The CDR3 is made up of 17 amino acids. The V gene end was trimmed by 0 bases and the J gene end by 4 bases; junction bases not matched to a gene: 9. The CDR3: CASSIDAGQGEIYGYTF. DNA of the CDR3: TGTGCCAGTAGTATAGATGCGGGACAGGGAGAGATCTATGGCTACACCTTC.

This clonotype was observed at least ten times. This rearrangement joins TRBV19 to TRBJ1-2, with D unresolved. Trimming cost V 6 bases and J 2 bases, with 10 bases left between them. This CDR3 has 13 amino acids. Germline loops: CDR1 LNHDA, CDR2 SQIVND (reference sequence). The CDR3 coding sequence is TGTGCCAGTAGAAAAGACTTAAACTATGGCTACACCTTC. Translated: CASRKDLNYGYTF.

The rearrangement links TRBV5-1 to TRBJ1-1; D is perhaps TRBD1 (5 bases). V was shortened by 2 bases and J by 5 bases, with 13 bases between the two germline ends. The CDR3 runs to 14 residues. CDR1 is SGHRS and CDR2 is YFSETQ in the germline V gene. The CDR3 reads CASSFIGAETEAFF. For the CDR3, the DNA is TGCGCCAGCAGCTTTATAGGGGCCGAGACTGAAGCTTTCTTT.

The rearrangement uses TRBV10-3 and TRBJ1-5; no definite D call. Germline-derived CDR1 and CDR2 are ENHRY and SYGVKD. V was pared by 0 bases and J by 4 bases, with 13 bases between. CDR3 size: 16 residues. The CDR3 loop is CAISESKWGPNQPQHF. The DNA of the CDR3 is TGTGCCATCAGTGAGTCGAAATGGGGTCCTAATCAGCCCCAGCATTTT.

The rearrangement uses TRBV29-1 and TRBJ1-2, with 9 bases lining up with TRBD1. CDR3 length: 13 residues. V shed 3 bases and J 2 bases; nucleotides not matched to a gene: 1. Germline CDR1 SQVTM, CDR2 ANQGSEA. CDR3 coding DNA: TGCAGCGTTGATGACAGGGGGAACTATGGCTACACCTTC. Protein product: CSVDDRGNYGYTF.

The J gene is TRBJ1-1, the V gene TRBV20-1; D gene unclear. Trimming shortened V by 1 base and J by 3 bases, and 9 bases separated the two germline ends. The germline V gene encodes CDR1 DFQATT and CDR2 SNEGSKA (reference sequence). The CDR3 has 13 residues. The CDR3 DNA sequence: TGCAGTGCTAGAGTGAGGGCTGACACTGAAGCTTTCTTT. Translation: CSARVRADTEAFF.

The chain is built from TRBV2 and TRBJ2-5; TRBD1 agrees at 7 bases. This CDR3 comprises 15 residues. Germline V CDR1 and CDR2: SNHLY, FYNNEI. V trimming: 3 bases; J trimming: 2 bases; junction bases outside the gene matches: 6. In nucleotides, the CDR3 is TGTGCCAGCAGTGATATCGGGACAGTACAAGAGACCCAGTACTTC. Translation gives CASSDIGTVQETQYF.

J is TRBJ2-5 and V is TRBV6-2 or TRBV6-3, with TRBD2 identical over 11 bases. This CDR3 comprises 16 residues. V was pared by 0 bases and J by 3 bases, with 3 bases of the junction left unmatched. Germline V gene lookup returns CDR1 MNHEY and CDR2 SVGEGT. This chain's CDR3 is CASSYSILAGEETQYF. In DNA form, the CDR3 reads TGTGCCAGCAGTTACTCGATACTAGCGGGAGAAGAGACCCAGTACTTC.

V gene TRBV3-1 combines with J gene TRBJ2-3, with 7 bases lining up with TRBD2. This CDR3 comprises 15 residues. Germline CDR1 reads LGHDT; CDR2 reads YNNKEL (reference sequence). V dropped 3 bases and J dropped 2; count of bases not matched to a gene: 5. CDR3 amino acids: CASSQRGSNTDTQYF. Here the CDR3 DNA reads TGTGCCAGCAGCCAGCGGGGGTCTAACACAGATACGCAGTATTTT.

This chain links TRBV20-1 with TRBJ2-3, with TRBD2 matching 8 bases. V was clipped by 1 base and J by 4 bases; unmatched bases: 7. Germline-derived CDR1 and CDR2 are DFQATT and SNEGSKA (reference sequence). This CDR3 comprises 15 residues. The CDR3 protein is CSARGGSGGSDTQYF. The CDR3 DNA sequence: TGCAGTGCTAGAGGGGGGAGCGGGGGATCAGATACGCAGTATTTT.

Only a few counts were recorded for this clonotype. The chain combines TRBV20-1 with TRBJ2-7; 7 bases are a match to TRBD1. V shed 7 bases and J 1 base; nucleotides not matched to a gene: 10. This CDR3 region has 14 residues. Germline V CDR1 and CDR2: DFQATT, SNEGSKA (reference sequence). CDR3 region: CSVAGGTGSYEQYF. CDR3 nucleotide sequence: TGCAGTGTTGCAGGGGGTACAGGGTCCTACGAGCAGTACTTC.

Worth noting for this clonotype: At one end, the junction sequence differs from germline, possibly due to a read error. V is TRBV7-3 and J is TRBJ2-3; possible D gene TRBD2, 5 bases. Germline V gene data show CDR1 as SGHTA and CDR2 as FQGTGA. The CDR3 contains 15 residues. The CDR3 nucleotides are TGTGCCAGCAGCCCCTACCAGGCTAGCACAGATACGCGGTATTTT. Protein product: CASSPYQASTDTRYF.

Turning to this clonotype: One end of the junction varies from germline; a read error may be responsible. The rearrangement links TRBV5-6 to TRBJ2-3, with no clear D. The CDR3 extends over 12 amino acids. Germline V gene sequence: CDR1 SGHDT, CDR2 YYEEEE. CDR3 sequence reads: CAGSLGTDTQYF. CDR3 in DNA: TGTGCCGGCAGCTTGGGCACAGATACGCAGTATTTT. The full variable domain, completed using reference TRBV5-6 and TRBJ2-3, is DAGVTQSPTHLIKTRGQQVTLRCSPKSGHDTVSWYQQALGQGPQFIFQYYEEEERQRGNFPDRFSGHQFPNYSSELNVNALLLGDSALYLCAGSLGTDTQYFGPGTRLTVL.

This clonotype turned up a few times. This chain joins TRBV3-1 and TRBJ1-6; D might be TRBD1 (6 bases). Trimming stripped 2 bases from V and 10 bases from J, with 18 bases between. Germline CDR1 is LGHDT and CDR2 is YNNKEL (reference sequence). This CDR3 spans 16 amino acids. CDR3 loop: CASSQTGGGLGSPLHF. CDR3 nucleotide sequence: TGTGCCAGCAGCCAAACCGGGGGGGGGCTAGGCTCACCCCTCCACTTT.

This clonotype was counted a single time. The rearrangement links TRBV4-1 to TRBJ2-1; D uncertain. V lost 4 bases to trimming and J lost 3 bases, with 19 bases between them. The CDR3 spans 17 residues. Germline CDR1 MGHRA, CDR2 YSYEKL. The CDR3 DNA follows: TGCGCCAGCAGCCGGATGGAGCTGTGGCGGAACTACAATGAGCAGTTCTTC. Translation gives CASSRMELWRNYNEQFF.

Notes on this clonotype: A read error may be the cause here, since a much bigger clone is one base away. The chain's CDR3 is CASSLGASLLNRPQHF. The CDR3 DNA follows: TGTGCCAGCAGCTTAGGGGCTTCGCTACTGAATCGGCCCCAGCATTTT. J is TRBJ1-5 and V is TRBV7-7; D gene unclear. This CDR3 spans 16 amino acids. The germline CDR1 and CDR2 sequences are SSHAT and FNYEAQ (reference sequence).

This chain connects TRBV6-1 to TRBJ2-3; 14 positions agree with TRBD2. Germline V lookup: CDR1 MNHNS, CDR2 SASEGT. Losses at the gene ends were 8 bases for V and 0 bases for J; bases not matched to a gene: 7. The CDR3 extends over 17 amino acids. The CDR3 region is CASGGLAGGRSTDTQYF. CDR3 bases: TGTGCCAGCGGTGGACTAGCGGGGGGTCGTAGCACAGATACGCAGTATTTT.

This clonotype has a count of ten or more. The rearrangement links TRBV7-9 to TRBJ1-2, with D perhaps TRBD1 (5 bases). V was shortened by 7 bases and J by 3 bases, with 12 bases between the two germline ends. The CDR3 is made up of 13 amino acids. Germline V gene sequence: CDR1 SEHNR, CDR2 FQNEAQ (reference sequence). The CDR3 sequence is CASTGGGYYGYTF. The CDR3, as DNA: TGTGCCAGCACCGGCGGGGGATACTATGGCTACACCTTC.

This clonotype was seen more than once but under ten times. The rearrangement links TRBV5-4 to TRBJ2-5; D is undetermined. This CDR3 comprises 12 residues. Trimming removed 4 bases from V and 7 bases from J, with 11 bases in between. Germline V CDR1 and CDR2: SGHNT, YYREEE (reference sequence). CDR3 loop: CASSATPGTQYF. The CDR3 nucleotides read TGTGCCAGCAGCGCGACCCCCGGGACCCAGTACTTC. The entire variable domain, with the rest obtained from reference TRBV5-4 and TRBJ2-5, is as follows: ETGVTQSPTHLIKTRGQQVTLRCSSQSGHNTVSWYQQALGQGPQFIFQYYREEENGRGNFPPRFSGLQFPNYSSELNVNALELDDSALYLCASSATPGTQYFGPGTRLLVL.

The CDR3 reads CASSFGPGGIGELFF. CDR3 bases: TGTGCCAGCAGTTTTGGTCCAGGGGGCATCGGGGAGCTGTTTTTT. The chain combines TRBV27 with TRBJ2-2; TRBD1 agrees at 8 bases. The CDR3 loop spans 15 amino acids. Germline-derived CDR1 and CDR2 are MNHEY and SMNVEV (reference sequence). With 3 bases clipped from V and 7 bases from J, the junction kept 7 bases outside the gene matches.

This clonotype was found many times. This chain uses TRBV2 with TRBJ1-1; 9 bases agree with TRBD1. V lost 6 bases and J lost 10; bases outside the gene matches: 12. The CDR3 is 14 amino acids. Germline V gene lookup returns CDR1 SNHLY and CDR2 FYNNEI. DNA for the CDR3: TGTGCCAGCAGGGCAACAGGGGGCGCGGATCGAGCTTTCTTT. This codes for CASRATGGADRAFF.

This clonotype was picked up many times. This chain connects TRBV20-1 to TRBJ2-1, with 7 bases matching TRBD2. Germline V gene data show CDR1 as DFQATT and CDR2 as SNEGSKA (reference sequence). The CDR3 totals 15 residues. V was pared by 0 bases and J by 4 bases, with 6 bases of the junction left unmatched. CDR3 amino acids: CSARDSSGMYNEQFF. The CDR3 DNA sequence: TGCAGTGCTAGAGATTCTAGCGGTATGTACAATGAGCAGTTCTTC.

This clonotype was found many times. J is TRBJ2-5 and V is TRBV15; D call uncertain. Germline CDR1 and CDR2: LNHNV and YYDKDF (reference sequence). The ends were cut back, 1 base at V and 1 base at J, with 7 bases in the middle. The CDR3 has 14 residues. The CDR3 region has the DNA TGTGCCACCAGCAGAGGATTATTCCAAGAGACCCAGTACTTC. Translating it yields CATSRGLFQETQYF. The full variable domain, in which reference TRBV15 and TRBJ2-5 provide the parts outside the CDR3, is DAMVIQNPRYQVTQFGKPVTLSCSQTLNHNVMYWYQQKSSQAPKLLFHYYDKDFNNEADTPDNFQSRRPNTSFCFLDIRSPGLGDTAMYLCATSRGLFQETQYFGPGTRLLVL.